This T cell receptor beta chain was profiled in a study of T-cell memory formation after mild COVID-19. The study's findings and limits: Contracting CD8+ clones were enriched in EMRA, CD4+ mainly in CM and EM.

This CDR3 comprises 14 residues. Germline values: CDR1 SGHTA, CDR2 FQGTGA. With 5 bases clipped from V and 7 bases from J, the junction kept 3 bases outside the gene matches. This clonotype has more than one count but fewer than ten. Its antigen is unidentified. MiXCR, applied by TCRdb to the 5' RACE reads, yields one record per CDR3 protein. The table shows some 250,000 distinct CDR3 sequences, with 8% to 9.5% occurring only once. This TCR derives from a man between 18 and 29 years old who had mild COVID-19 (a few samples of this study predate the infection). Cell type and time point are not known. The chain joins TRBV7-3 to TRBJ2-2; TRBD2 agrees at 11 bases. Sequences were obtained from PBMCs or a T cell subset sorted from them (not recorded which). CDR3 residues: CASSTSGGSGELFF. The CDR3, as DNA: TGTGCCAGCAGCACTAGCGGGGGAAGCGGGGAGCTGTTTTTT.